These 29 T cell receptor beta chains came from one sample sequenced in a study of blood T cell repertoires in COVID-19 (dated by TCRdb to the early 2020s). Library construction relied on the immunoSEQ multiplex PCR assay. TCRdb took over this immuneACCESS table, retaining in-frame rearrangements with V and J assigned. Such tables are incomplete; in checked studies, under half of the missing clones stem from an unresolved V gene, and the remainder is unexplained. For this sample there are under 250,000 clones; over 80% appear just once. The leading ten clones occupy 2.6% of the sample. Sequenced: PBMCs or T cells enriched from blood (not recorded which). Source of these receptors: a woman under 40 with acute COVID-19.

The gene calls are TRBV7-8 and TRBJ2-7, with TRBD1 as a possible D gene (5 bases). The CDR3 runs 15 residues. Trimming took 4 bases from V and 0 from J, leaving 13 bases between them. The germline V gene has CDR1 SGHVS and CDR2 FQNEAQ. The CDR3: CASSSFRVTSYEQYF. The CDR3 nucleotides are TGTGCCAGCAGCTCGTTCAGGGTTACCTCCTACGAGCAGTACTTC.

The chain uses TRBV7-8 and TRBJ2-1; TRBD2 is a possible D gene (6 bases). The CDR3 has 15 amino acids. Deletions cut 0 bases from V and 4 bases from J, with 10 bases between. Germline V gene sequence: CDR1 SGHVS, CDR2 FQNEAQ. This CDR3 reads CASSLAGSGYNEQFF. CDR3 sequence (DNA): TGTGCCAGCAGCTTAGCGGGTAGCGGATACAATGAGCAGTTCTTC. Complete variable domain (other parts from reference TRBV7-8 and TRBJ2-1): GAGVSQSPRYKVAKRGQDVALRCDPISGHVSLFWYQQALGQGPEFLTYFQNEAQLDKSGLPSDRFFAERPEGSVSTLKIQRTQQEDSAVYLCASSLAGSGYNEQFFGPGTRLTVL.

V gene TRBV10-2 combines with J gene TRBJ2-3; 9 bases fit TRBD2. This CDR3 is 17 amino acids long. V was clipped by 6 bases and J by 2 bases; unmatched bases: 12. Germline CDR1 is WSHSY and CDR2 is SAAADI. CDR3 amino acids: CASSLGPTSGYTDTQYF. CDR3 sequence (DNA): TGCGCCAGCAGCCTAGGTCCGACTAGCGGATACACAGATACGCAGTATTTT.

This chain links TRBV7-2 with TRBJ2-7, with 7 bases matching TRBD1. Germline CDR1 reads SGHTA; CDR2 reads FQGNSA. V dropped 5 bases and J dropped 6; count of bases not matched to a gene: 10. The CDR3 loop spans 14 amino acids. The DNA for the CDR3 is TGTGCCAGCAGCCGGGACAGATCCTTACGCGAGCAGTACTTC. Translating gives CASSRDRSLREQYF. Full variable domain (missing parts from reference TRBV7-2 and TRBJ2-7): GAGVSQSPSNKVTEKGKDVELRCDPISGHTALYWYRQSLGQGLEFLIYFQGNSAPDKSGLPSDRFSAERTGGSVSTLTIQRTQQEDSAVYLCASSRDRSLREQYFGPGTRLTVT.

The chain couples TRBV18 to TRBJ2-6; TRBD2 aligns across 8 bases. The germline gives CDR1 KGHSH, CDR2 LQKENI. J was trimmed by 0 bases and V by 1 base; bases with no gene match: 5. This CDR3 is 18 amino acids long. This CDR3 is CASSPRYSGVSGANVLTF. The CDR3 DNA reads TGTGCCAGCTCACCACGTTATAGCGGGGTCTCTGGGGCCAACGTCCTGACTTTC.

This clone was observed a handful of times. The CDR3 loop reads CASSHSWGGGYGYTF. CDR3 nucleotides: TGTGCCAGCAGCCACTCTTGGGGGGGCGGGTATGGCTACACCTTC. The gene calls are TRBV7-2 and TRBJ1-2; D is perhaps TRBD1 (6 bases). The CDR3 length is 15 residues. Deletions cut 5 bases from V and 5 bases from J, with 18 bases between. The germline CDR1 and CDR2 sequences are SGHTA and FQGNSA.

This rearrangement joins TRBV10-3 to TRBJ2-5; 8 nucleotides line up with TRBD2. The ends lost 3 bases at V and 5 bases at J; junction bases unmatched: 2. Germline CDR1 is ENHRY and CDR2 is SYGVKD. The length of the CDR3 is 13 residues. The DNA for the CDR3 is TGTGCCATCAGTGATAGCGGGGTTGAGACCCAGTACTTC. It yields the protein CAISDSGVETQYF.

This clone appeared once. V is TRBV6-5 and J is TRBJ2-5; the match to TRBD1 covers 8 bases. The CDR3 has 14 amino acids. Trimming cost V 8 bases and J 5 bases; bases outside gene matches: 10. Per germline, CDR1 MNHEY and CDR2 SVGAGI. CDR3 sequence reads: CASLVMTGVETQYF. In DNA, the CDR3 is TGTGCCAGCCTGGTAATGACAGGGGTCGAGACCCAGTACTTC.

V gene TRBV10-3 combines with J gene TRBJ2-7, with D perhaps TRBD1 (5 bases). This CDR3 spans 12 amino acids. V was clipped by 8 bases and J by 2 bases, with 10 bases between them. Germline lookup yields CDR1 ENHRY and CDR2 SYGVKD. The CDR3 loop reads CAILTGAYEQYF. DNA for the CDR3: TGTGCCATCCTAACAGGAGCCTACGAGCAGTACTTC.

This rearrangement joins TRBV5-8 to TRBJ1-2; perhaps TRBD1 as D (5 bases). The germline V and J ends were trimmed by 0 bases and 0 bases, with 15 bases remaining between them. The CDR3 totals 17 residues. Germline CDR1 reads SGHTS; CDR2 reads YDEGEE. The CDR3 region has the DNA TGTGCCAGCAGCTTGGGAAGGGGTTGGCAAGCTAACTATGGCTACACCTTC. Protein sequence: CASSLGRGWQANYGYTF.

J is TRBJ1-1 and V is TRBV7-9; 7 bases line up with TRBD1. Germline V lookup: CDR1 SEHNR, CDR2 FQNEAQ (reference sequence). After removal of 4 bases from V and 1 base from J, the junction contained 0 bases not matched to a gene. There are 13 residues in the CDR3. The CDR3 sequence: CASSYRGNTEAFF. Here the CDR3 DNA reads TGTGCCAGCAGCTACAGGGGGAACACTGAAGCTTTCTTT.

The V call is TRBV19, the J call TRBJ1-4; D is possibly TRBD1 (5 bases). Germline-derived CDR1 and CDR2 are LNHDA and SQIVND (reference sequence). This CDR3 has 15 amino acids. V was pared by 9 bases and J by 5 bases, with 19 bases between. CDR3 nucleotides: TGTGCCAGCAAAGCCCTAACAGGTCCGAATGAAAAACTGTTTTTT. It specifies CASKALTGPNEKLFF.

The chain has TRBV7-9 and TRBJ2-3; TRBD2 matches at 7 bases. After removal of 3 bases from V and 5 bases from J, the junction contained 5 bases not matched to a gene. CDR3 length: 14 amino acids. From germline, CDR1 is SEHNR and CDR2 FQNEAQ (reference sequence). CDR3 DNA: TGTGCCAGCAGCTTGCGGACTAGAAGAGATACGCAGTATTTT. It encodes CASSLRTRRDTQYF. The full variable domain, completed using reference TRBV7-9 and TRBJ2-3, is DTGVSQNPRHKITKRGQNVTFRCDPISEHNRLYWYRQTLGQGPEFLTYFQNEAQLEKSRLLSDRFSAERPKGSFSTLEIQRTEQGDSAMYLCASSLRTRRDTQYFGPGTRLTVL.

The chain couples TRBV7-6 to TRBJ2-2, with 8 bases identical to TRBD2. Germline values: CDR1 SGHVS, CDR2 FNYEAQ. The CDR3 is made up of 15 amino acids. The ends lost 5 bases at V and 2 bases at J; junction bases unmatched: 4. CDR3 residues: CASSAGLDNTGELFF. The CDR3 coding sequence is TGTGCCAGCAGCGCGGGACTAGATAACACCGGGGAGCTGTTTTTT.

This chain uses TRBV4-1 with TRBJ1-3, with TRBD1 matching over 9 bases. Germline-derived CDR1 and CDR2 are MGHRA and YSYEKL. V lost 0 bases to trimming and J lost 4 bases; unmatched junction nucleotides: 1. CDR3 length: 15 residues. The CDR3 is CASSQDGTGGNTIYF. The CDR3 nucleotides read TGCGCCAGCAGCCAAGATGGGACAGGGGGAAACACCATATATTTT.

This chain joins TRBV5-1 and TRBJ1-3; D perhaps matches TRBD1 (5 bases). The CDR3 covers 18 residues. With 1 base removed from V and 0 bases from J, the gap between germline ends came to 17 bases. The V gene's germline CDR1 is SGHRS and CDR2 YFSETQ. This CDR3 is CASSLFGGGAASGNTIYF. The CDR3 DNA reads TGCGCCAGCAGCTTGTTCGGCGGAGGGGCAGCCTCTGGAAACACCATATATTTT.

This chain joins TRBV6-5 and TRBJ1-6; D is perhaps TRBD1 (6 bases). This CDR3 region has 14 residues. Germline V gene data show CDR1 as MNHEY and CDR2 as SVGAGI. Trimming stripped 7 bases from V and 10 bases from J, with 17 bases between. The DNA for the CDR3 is TGTGCCAGCAATACAGGGACCAAAAACTCACCCCTCCACTTT. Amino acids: CASNTGTKNSPLHF.

CDR3 protein: CASSAPGTGNTEAFF. The CDR3 DNA is TGTGCCAGCAGCGCACCCGGGACAGGGAACACTGAAGCTTTCTTT. The gene calls are TRBV9 and TRBJ1-1; 8 bases map to TRBD1. The CDR3 length is 15 residues. Trimming removed 3 bases from V and 1 base from J; junction bases left unmatched: 5. Per the germline V gene, CDR1 is SGDLS and CDR2 is YYNGEE.

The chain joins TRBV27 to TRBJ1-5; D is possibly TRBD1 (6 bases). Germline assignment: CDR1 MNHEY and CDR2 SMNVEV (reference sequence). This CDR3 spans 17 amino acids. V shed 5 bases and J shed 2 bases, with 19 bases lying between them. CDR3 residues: CASSTHIEQGRNQPQHF. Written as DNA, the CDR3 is TGTGCCAGCAGTACCCATATCGAGCAGGGGCGCAATCAGCCCCAGCATTTT.

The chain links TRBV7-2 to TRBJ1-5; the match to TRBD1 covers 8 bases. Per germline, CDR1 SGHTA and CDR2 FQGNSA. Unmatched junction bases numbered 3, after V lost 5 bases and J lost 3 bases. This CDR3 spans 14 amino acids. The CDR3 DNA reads TGTGCCAGCAGCGGCAGGGGGCTCAATCAGCCCCAGCATTTT. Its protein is CASSGRGLNQPQHF.

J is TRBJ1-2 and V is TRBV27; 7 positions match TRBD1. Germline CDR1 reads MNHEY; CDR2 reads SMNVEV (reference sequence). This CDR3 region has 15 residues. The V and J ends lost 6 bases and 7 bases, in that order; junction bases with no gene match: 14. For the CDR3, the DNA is TGTGCCAGCAGCCCGACCCCAGGGGGAAATAGTGGCTACACCTTC. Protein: CASSPTPGGNSGYTF.

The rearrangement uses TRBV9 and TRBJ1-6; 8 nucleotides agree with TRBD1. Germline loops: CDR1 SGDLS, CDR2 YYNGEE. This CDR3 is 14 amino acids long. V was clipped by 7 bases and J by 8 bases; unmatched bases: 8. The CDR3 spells CASARGPGDSPLHF. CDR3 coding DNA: TGTGCCAGCGCCAGGGGGCCAGGTGATTCACCCCTCCACTTT.

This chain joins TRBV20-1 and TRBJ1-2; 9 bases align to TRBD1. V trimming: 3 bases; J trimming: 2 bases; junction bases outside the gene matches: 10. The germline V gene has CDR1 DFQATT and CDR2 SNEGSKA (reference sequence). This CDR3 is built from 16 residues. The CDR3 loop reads CSASSPTGTGNYGYTF. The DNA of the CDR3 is TGCAGTGCTAGTTCACCCACCGGGACAGGGAACTATGGCTACACCTTC.

CDR3 nucleotide sequence: TGTGCCAGCAACCTAGCCCCCCAAGCGTCTAACTATGGCTACACCTTC. Translated: CASNLAPQASNYGYTF. The chain recombines TRBV9 with TRBJ1-2; D is uncertain. The CDR3 totals 16 residues. Germline V lookup: CDR1 SGDLS, CDR2 YYNGEE. V shed 6 bases and J shed 0 bases, with 18 bases lying between them.

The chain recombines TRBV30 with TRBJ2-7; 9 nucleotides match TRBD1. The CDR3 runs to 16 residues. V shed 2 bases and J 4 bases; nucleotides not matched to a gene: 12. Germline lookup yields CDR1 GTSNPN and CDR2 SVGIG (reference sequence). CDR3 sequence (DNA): TGTGCCTGGAGTCCCCCGACGGGACAGGGTTTATACGAGCAGTACTTC. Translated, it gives CAWSPPTGQGLYEQYF.

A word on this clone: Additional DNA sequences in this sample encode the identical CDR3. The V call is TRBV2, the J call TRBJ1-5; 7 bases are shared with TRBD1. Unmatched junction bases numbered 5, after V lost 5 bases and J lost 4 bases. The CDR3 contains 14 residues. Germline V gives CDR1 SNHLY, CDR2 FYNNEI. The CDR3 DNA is TGTGCCAGCAGTCGACAGGGCGGGAATCAGCCCCAGCATTTT. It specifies CASSRQGGNQPQHF. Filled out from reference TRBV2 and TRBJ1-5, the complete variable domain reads EPEVTQTPSHQVTQMGQEVILRCVPISNHLYFYWYRQILGQKVEFLVSFYNNEISEKSEIFDDQFSVERPDGSNFTLKIRSTKLEDSAMYFCASSRQGGNQPQHFGDGTRLSIL.

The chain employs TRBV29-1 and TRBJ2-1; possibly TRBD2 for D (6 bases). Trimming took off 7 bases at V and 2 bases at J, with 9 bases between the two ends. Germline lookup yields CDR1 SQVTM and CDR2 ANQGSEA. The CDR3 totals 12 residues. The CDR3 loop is CSGRATYNEQFF. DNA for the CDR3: TGCAGCGGGAGGGCGACCTACAATGAGCAGTTCTTC.

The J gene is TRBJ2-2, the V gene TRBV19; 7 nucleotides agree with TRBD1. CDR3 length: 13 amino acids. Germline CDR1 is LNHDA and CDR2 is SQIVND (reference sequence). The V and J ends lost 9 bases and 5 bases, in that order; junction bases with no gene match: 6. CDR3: CASDRAETGELFF. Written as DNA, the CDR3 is TGTGCCAGCGACAGGGCAGAGACCGGGGAGCTGTTTTTT.

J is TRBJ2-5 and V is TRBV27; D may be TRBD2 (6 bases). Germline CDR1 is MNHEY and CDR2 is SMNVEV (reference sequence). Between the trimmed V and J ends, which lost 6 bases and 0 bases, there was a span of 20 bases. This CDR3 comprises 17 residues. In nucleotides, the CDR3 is TGTGCCAGCAGCCGGAGGAGGGGCCTCGGGTACCAAGAGACCCAGTACTTC. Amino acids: CASSRRRGLGYQETQYF.